These 21 T cell receptor beta chains originate from one sample sequenced in a study of T cells in Graves' hyperthyroidism and ophthalmopathy. Template material for amplifying TCR beta CDR3 regions consisted of RNA transcripts. First-round RT-PCR targeting the TCR CDR3 was performed with the HTBI primer set. TCRdb recomputed calls from the multiplex PCR reads with MiXCR, one row per CDR3 protein. The sample has about 570,000 distinct CDR3 sequences; around 45% are singletons. The sequencing sample was made of peripheral blood or thyroid tissue (not recorded which). The receptors derive from an adult woman with Graves' disease, either hyperthyroidism or ophthalmopathy (not recorded which).

The count of this clonotype is one. The chain is built from TRBV29-1 and TRBJ1-2; a possible D gene is TRBD1 (6 bases). The CDR3 totals 13 residues. V dropped 5 bases and J dropped 2 bases, with 12 bases sitting between them. Looked up from germline, CDR1 is SQVTM and CDR2 is ANQGSEA. The CDR3 reads CSVPTGKNYGYTF. CDR3 nucleotides: TGCAGCGTTCCTACAGGGAAAAACTATGGCTACACCTTC.

This clonotype was counted ten times or more. The chain links TRBV20-1 to TRBJ1-4; D gene ambiguous. V lost 6 bases and J lost 7, with 18 bases in between. Germline lookup yields CDR1 DFQATT and CDR2 SNEGSKA (reference sequence). The CDR3 extends over 14 amino acids. CDR3: CSALHNERAEKLFF. CDR3 nucleotide sequence: TGCAGTGCCCTCCACAACGAAAGGGCTGAAAAACTGTTTTTT.

In this sample, this clonotype turned up a few times. The V gene is TRBV29-1, the J gene TRBJ2-7; weak D call: TRBD1 (6 bases). The germline V and J ends were trimmed by 6 bases and 0 bases, with 15 bases remaining between them. CDR1 is SQVTM, CDR2 ANQGSEA, per germline. This CDR3 contains 14 residues. The CDR3, as DNA: TGCAGCGTGAGTTGGGACACTCGCTCCTACGAGCAGTACTTC. As protein: CSVSWDTRSYEQYF.

This clonotype has ten or more counts. This chain links TRBV5-4 with TRBJ1-1; D is possibly TRBD1 (6 bases). The CDR3 covers 16 residues. V lost 0 bases, J lost 0 bases, and 12 bases lay in between. The germline V gene encodes CDR1 SGHNT and CDR2 YYREEE (reference sequence). The CDR3 region has the DNA TGTGCCAGCAGCTTGGGTCGGCGACAGGTGAACACTGAAGCTTTCTTT. Amino acids: CASSLGRRQVNTEAFF.

This clonotype has just a few counts. This chain links TRBV10-2 with TRBJ1-2; D remains unclear. Trimming left V 4 bases short and J 2 bases short, with 5 bases between. This CDR3 contains 12 residues. In germline, CDR1 is WSHSY, CDR2 SAAADI. The CDR3 sequence: CASSASNYGYTF. The CDR3, as DNA: TGCGCCAGCAGTGCCTCAAACTATGGCTACACCTTC.

Turning to this clonotype: The limits of the CDR3 on the DNA are not certain, so only TCRdb's listed CDR3 is given. This sequence joins TRBV25-1 and TRBJ2-2; the D call TRBD2 from the table was never checked on the DNA. In germline, CDR1 is MGHDK, CDR2 SYGVNS. The CDR3 is 22 residues long, counting both termini. The CDR3 sequence: CASSFYICSASSTSGSAGELFF.

This clonotype occurred a few times. V and J are TRBV7-2 and TRBJ1-6, with TRBD1 matching over 9 bases. CDR3 length: 15 amino acids. V gave up 5 bases and J gave up 8 bases; unmatched junction bases: 7. Germline V gene lookup returns CDR1 SGHTA and CDR2 FQGNSA. For the CDR3, the DNA is TGTGCCAGCAGCGCACAGGGGGCCGTGGATTCACCCCTCCACTTT. It encodes CASSAQGAVDSPLHF.

This clonotype came up a few times. The chain carries TRBV3-1 and TRBJ2-6; 7 positions match TRBD1. The germline gives CDR1 LGHDT, CDR2 YNNKEL (reference sequence). The CDR3 is made up of 19 amino acids. Germline trimming cut 4 bases from V and 0 bases from J; bases unmatched to any gene: 12. The DNA for the CDR3 is TGTGCCAGCAGCCCATTCCCGGGACAGCGATTCTCTGGGGCCAACGTCCTGACTTTC. It codes for CASSPFPGQRFSGANVLTF.

Regarding this clonotype: An end of the junction does not agree with germline; a read error may underlie this. This chain uses TRBV10-3 with TRBJ2-7; maybe TRBD1 (5 bases). Germline V CDR1 and CDR2: ENHRY, SYGVKD. The CDR3 length is 14 residues. CDR3 nucleotides: TGTGCCAGCAGTTCACAGGAATCCTCCTACGAGCAGTACTTC. Its protein is CASSSQESSYEQYF.

This clonotype was recorded many times. The V gene is TRBV5-1, the J gene TRBJ2-7, with 11 bases aligning to TRBD1. This CDR3 contains 15 residues. Germline lookup yields CDR1 SGHRS and CDR2 YFSETQ. Germline trimming cut 4 bases from V and 5 bases from J; bases unmatched to any gene: 8. The CDR3 reads CASSRPGQGGHEQYF. DNA of the CDR3: TGCGCCAGCAGCCGACCGGGACAGGGGGGCCACGAGCAGTACTTC.

This clonotype came up many times. The rearrangement links TRBV5-6 to TRBJ2-7; 7 bases agree with TRBD1. This CDR3 has 16 amino acids. CDR1 and CDR2 from the germline V gene are SGHDT and YYEEEE. Losses at the gene ends were 2 bases for V and 4 bases for J; bases not matched to a gene: 12. CDR3 region: CASSFLLGQEQYEQYF. In DNA form, the CDR3 reads TGTGCCAGCAGCTTTCTCCTCGGACAGGAGCAGTACGAGCAGTACTTC.

The V gene is TRBV20-1, the J gene TRBJ2-2; TRBD2 agrees at 7 bases. The CDR3 has 14 residues. Germline values: CDR1 DFQATT, CDR2 SNEGSKA (reference sequence). V was pared by 6 bases and J by 7 bases, with 11 bases of the junction left unmatched. This CDR3 reads CSAGEIRTSGELFF. CDR3 nucleotides: TGCAGTGCCGGAGAAATACGGACTAGCGGGGAGCTGTTTTTT.

This clonotype has just a few counts. This sequence joins TRBV2 and TRBJ1-1, with D hard to call. CDR1 SNHLY and CDR2 FYNNEI come from the germline V gene. Trimming took off 2 bases at V and 6 bases at J, with 7 bases between the two ends. The CDR3 is 12 residues long. In DNA form, the CDR3 reads TGTGCCAGCAGTGAACGTAGCCCTGAAGCTTTCTTT. Amino acids: CASSERSPEAFF.

V gene TRBV2 combines with J gene TRBJ1-6; no reliable D call. The germline gives CDR1 SNHLY, CDR2 FYNNEI. The ends were cut back, 7 bases at V and 9 bases at J, with 19 bases in the middle. The CDR3 has 15 residues. CDR3 sequence (DNA): TGTGCCAGCAATATGGAGGGAGGATTCGGTTCACCCCTCCACTTT. It is translated as CASNMEGGFGSPLHF.

The gene calls are TRBV29-1 and TRBJ1-3, with a possible D match to TRBD1 (6 bases). The CDR3 is 14 amino acids. Germline V gene sequence: CDR1 SQVTM, CDR2 ANQGSEA. Trimming took off 4 bases at V and 0 bases at J, with 10 bases between the two ends. CDR3 bases: TGCAGCGTTGTAACAGGGAGCTCTGGAAACACCATATATTTT. Protein sequence: CSVVTGSSGNTIYF.

V usage is TRBV7-3 and J usage is TRBJ2-5, with D perhaps TRBD1 (8 bases). V lost 5 bases to trimming and J lost 3 bases, with 13 bases between them. There are 14 residues in the CDR3. Germline CDR1 SGHTA, CDR2 FQGTGA. CDR3 in DNA: TGTGCCAGCAGCGTTACAGGGGGGGAAGAGACCCAGTACTTC. Amino acid sequence: CASSVTGGEETQYF.

This chain links TRBV5-1 with TRBJ2-2; D may be TRBD1 (5 bases). Between the trimmed V and J ends, which lost 7 bases and 4 bases, there was a span of 11 bases. The CDR3 length is 13 residues. CDR1 SGHRS and CDR2 YFSETQ come from the germline V gene. The CDR3 DNA sequence: TGCGCCAGCCGACCTCAGGGCACCGGGGAGCTGTTTTTT. It specifies CASRPQGTGELFF.

At least ten counts were recorded for this clonotype. This chain uses TRBV5-1 with TRBJ1-1; possibly TRBD1 for D (6 bases). The germline V and J ends were trimmed by 3 bases and 3 bases, with 15 bases remaining between them. The CDR3 contains 15 residues. Germline values: CDR1 SGHRS, CDR2 YFSETQ. This CDR3 is CASSSQGSRDTEAFF. CDR3 sequence (DNA): TGCGCCAGCAGCTCCCAGGGGTCTCGGGACACTGAAGCTTTCTTT.

The chain links TRBV7-9 to TRBJ1-2; 7 bases are a match to TRBD1. Losses at the gene ends were 5 bases for V and 2 bases for J; bases not matched to a gene: 2. CDR1 and CDR2 (germline): SEHNR, FQNEAQ (reference sequence). This CDR3 has 13 residues. The chain's CDR3 is CASSPRGNYGYTF. DNA for the CDR3: TGTGCCAGCAGCCCCAGGGGGAACTATGGCTACACCTTC.

In this sample, this clonotype turned up a few times. CDR3 protein: CASSSDRNEQFF. The CDR3 nucleotides read TGTGCCAGCAGCTCCGACAGGAATGAGCAGTTCTTC. V gene TRBV7-8 combines with J gene TRBJ2-1; perhaps TRBD1 as D (6 bases). The germline gives CDR1 SGHVS, CDR2 FQNEAQ. Trimming removed 4 bases from V and 7 bases from J, with 8 bases in between. CDR3 length equals 12 residues.

This clonotype occurred a few times. The genes are TRBV7-9 and TRBJ2-7; 10 bases are a match to TRBD1. Germline V gene sequence: CDR1 SEHNR, CDR2 FQNEAQ (reference sequence). There are 14 residues in the CDR3. With 3 bases clipped from V and 12 bases from J, the junction kept 11 bases outside the gene matches. This CDR3 reads CASSFRADRGRLYF. CDR3 bases: TGTGCCAGCAGCTTCCGCGCTGACAGGGGGCGGCTGTACTTC.